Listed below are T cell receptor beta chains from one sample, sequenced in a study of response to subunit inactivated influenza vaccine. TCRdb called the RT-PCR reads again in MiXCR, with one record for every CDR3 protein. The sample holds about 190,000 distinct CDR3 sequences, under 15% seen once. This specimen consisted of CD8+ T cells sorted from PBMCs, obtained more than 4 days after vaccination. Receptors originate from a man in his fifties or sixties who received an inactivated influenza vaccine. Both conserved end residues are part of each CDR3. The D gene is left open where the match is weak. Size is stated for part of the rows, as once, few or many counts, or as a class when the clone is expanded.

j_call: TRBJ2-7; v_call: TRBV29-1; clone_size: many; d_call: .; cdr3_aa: CSVRDGHSYEQYF; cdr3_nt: TGCAGCGTTCGGGATGGTCACTCCTACGAGCAGTACTTC
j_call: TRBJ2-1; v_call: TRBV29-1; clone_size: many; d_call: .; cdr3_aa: CSRARVSSYNEQFF; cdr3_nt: TGCAGCCGAGCACGGGTTAGCTCCTACAATGAGCAGTTCTTC
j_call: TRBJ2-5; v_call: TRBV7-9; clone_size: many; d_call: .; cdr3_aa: CASSLGIEDGETQYF; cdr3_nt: TGTGCCAGCAGCTTAGGAATAGAAGATGGGGAGACCCAGTACTTC
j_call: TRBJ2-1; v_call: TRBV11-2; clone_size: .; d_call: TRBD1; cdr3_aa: CASSYLPGQGVDNEQFF; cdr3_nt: TGTGCCAGCAGCTACTTGCCCGGACAGGGAGTGGACAATGAGCAGTTCTTC
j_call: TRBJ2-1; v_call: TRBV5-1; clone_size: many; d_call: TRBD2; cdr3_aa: CASRASGGLYFSYNEQFF; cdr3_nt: TGCGCCAGCAGAGCTAGCGGGGGCCTTTACTTCTCCTACAATGAGCAGTTCTTC
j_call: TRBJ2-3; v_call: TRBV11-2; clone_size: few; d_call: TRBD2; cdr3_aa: CASSSQGGGVEDTQYF; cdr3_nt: TGTGCCAGCAGCTCCCAAGGCGGGGGGGTAGAGGATACGCAGTATTTT
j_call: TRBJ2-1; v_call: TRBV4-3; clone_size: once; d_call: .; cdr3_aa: CASSQEPGPQGRNEQFF; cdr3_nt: TGCGCCAGCAGCCAAGAACCCGGGCCCCAGGGGCGGAATGAGCAGTTCTTC
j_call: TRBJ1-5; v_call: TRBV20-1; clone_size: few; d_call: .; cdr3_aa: CSASLLGDFSNQPQHF; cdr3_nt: TGCAGTGCTAGCCTTCTAGGGGATTTTAGCAATCAGCCCCAGCATTTT
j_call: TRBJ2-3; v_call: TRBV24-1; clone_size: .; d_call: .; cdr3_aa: CATSDSWRVFTDTQYF; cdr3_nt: TGTGCCACCAGTGATTCTTGGCGGGTTTTTACAGATACGCAGTATTTT
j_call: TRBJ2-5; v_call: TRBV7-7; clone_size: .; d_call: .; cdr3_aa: CASTTPGLETQYF; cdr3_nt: TGTGCTAGCACAACGCCGGGACTAGAGACCCAGTACTTC
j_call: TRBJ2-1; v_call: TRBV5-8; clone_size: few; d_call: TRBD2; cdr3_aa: CASRRLAGAHNEQFF; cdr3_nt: TGTGCCAGCAGGAGACTAGCGGGAGCGCACAATGAGCAGTTCTTC
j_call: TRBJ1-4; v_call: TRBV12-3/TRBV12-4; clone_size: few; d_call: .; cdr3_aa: CASSLIPSLNEKLFF; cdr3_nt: TGTGCCAGCAGTTTGATCCCTTCACTTAATGAAAAACTGTTTTTT
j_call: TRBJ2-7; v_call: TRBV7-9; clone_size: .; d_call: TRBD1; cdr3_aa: CASSPTPGQGTNEQYF; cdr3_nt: TGTGCCAGCAGCCCGACTCCGGGACAGGGGACTAACGAGCAGTACTTC
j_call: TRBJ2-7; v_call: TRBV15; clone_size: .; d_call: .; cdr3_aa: CATSSSYEQYF; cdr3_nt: TGTGCCACCAGCAGCTCCTACGAGCAGTACTTC
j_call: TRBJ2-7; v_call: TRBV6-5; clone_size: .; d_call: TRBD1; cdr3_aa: CASSYGQGSSYEQYF; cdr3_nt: TGTGCCAGCAGTTACGGACAGGGGAGCTCCTACGAGCAGTACTTC
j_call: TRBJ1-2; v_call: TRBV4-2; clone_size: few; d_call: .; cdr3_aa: CASSQDLPPGHYGYTF; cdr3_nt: TGTGCCAGCAGCCAAGATCTCCCCCCGGGGCACTATGGCTACACCTTC
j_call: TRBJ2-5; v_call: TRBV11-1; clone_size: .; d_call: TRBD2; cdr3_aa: CASSSPLASGRGQETQYF; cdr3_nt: TGTGCCAGCAGCTCTCCCTTAGCTAGCGGGAGAGGCCAAGAGACCCAGTACTTC
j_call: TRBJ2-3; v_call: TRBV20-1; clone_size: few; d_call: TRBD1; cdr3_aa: CSANRQGGTDTQYF; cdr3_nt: TGCAGTGCTAACCGACAGGGAGGCACAGATACGCAGTATTTT
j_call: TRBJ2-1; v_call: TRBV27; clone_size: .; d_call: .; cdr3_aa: CASSLSFSGFYEQFF; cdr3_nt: TGTGCCAGCAGTTTATCTTTCTCAGGGTTTTATGAGCAGTTCTTC
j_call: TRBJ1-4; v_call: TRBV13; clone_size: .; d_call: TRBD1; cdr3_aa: CASSLSGGSNEKLFF; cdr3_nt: TGTGCCAGCAGTTTATCAGGGGGCTCTAATGAAAAACTGTTTTTT
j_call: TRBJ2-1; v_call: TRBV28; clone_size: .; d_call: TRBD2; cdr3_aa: CASSTIAGGRAEQFF; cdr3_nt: TGTGCCAGCAGTACCATAGCGGGGGGGCGTGCTGAGCAGTTCTTC
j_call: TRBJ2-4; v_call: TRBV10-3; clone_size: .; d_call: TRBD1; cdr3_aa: CAISEFRTGSKNIQYF; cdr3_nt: TGTGCCATCAGTGAGTTTAGGACAGGGTCCAAAAACATTCAGTACTTC
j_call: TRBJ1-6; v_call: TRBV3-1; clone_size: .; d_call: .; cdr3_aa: CASSQDVLGSPLHF; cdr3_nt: TGTGCCAGCAGCCAAGATGTCCTAGGCTCACCCCTCCACTTT
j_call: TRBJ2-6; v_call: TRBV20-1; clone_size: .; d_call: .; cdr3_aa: CSARSGTKDSGANVLTF; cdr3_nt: TGCAGTGCTAGGTCCGGGACAAAGGATTCTGGGGCCAACGTCCTGACTTTC
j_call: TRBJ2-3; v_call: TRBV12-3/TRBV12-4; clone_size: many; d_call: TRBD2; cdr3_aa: CASSFVGGGAEDTQYF; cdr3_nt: TGTGCCAGCAGTTTCGTCGGCGGGGGGGCCGAAGATACGCAGTATTTT
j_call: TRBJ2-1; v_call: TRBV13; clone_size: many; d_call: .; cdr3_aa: CASSLGLAYNEQFF; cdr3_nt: TGTGCCAGCAGCTTAGGACTAGCATACAATGAGCAGTTCTTC
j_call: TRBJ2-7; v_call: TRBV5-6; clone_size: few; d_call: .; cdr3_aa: CASSSLGKNEQYF; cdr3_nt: TGTGCCAGCAGTTCTCTGGGCAAGAACGAGCAGTACTTC
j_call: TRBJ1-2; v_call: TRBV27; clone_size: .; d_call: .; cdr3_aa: CASSLLGAPYGYTF; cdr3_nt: TGTGCCAGCAGTTTACTTGGGGCCCCCTATGGCTACACCTTC
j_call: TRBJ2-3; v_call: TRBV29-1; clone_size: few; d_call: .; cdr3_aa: CSVEPRLATDTQYF; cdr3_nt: TGCAGCGTTGAACCCCGCCTAGCAACGGATACGCAGTATTTT
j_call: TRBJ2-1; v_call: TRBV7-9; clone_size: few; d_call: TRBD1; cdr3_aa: CASSIATPGQGYNEQFF; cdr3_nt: TGTGCCAGCAGCATAGCTACCCCGGGACAGGGGTACAATGAGCAGTTCTTC
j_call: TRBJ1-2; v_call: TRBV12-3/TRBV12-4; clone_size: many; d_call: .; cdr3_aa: CASSNKSPETNYGYTF; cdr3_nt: TGTGCCAGCAGCAATAAAAGTCCGGAAACTAACTATGGCTACACCTTC
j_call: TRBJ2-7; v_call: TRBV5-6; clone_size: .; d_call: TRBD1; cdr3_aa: CASSSQTGTGLYEQYF; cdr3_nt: TGTGCCAGCAGCTCACAAACCGGGACAGGACTCTACGAGCAGTACTTC
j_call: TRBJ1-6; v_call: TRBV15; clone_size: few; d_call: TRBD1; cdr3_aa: CATSRTGADSPLHF; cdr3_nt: TGTGCCACCAGCAGGACAGGGGCGGATTCACCCCTCCACTTT
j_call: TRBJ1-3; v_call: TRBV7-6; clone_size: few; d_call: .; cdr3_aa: CASSLNFGNTIYF; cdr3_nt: TGTGCCAGCAGCTTAAATTTTGGAAACACCATATATTTT
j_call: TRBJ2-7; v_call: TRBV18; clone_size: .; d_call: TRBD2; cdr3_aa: CASSRSGLANEQYF; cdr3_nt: TGTGCCAGCTCACGATCCGGACTAGCAAACGAGCAGTACTTC
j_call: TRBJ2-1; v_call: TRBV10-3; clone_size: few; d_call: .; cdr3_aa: CAISDKAAYNEQFF; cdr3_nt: TGTGCCATCAGTGACAAGGCCGCCTACAATGAGCAGTTCTTC
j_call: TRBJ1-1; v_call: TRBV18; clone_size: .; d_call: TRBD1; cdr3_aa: CASFRGTEAFF; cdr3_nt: TGTGCCAGCTTCAGGGGGACTGAAGCTTTCTTT
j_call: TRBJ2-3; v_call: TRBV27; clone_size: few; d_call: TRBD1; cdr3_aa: CASTPLKGTGAPDTQYF; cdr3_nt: TGTGCCAGCACCCCCCTAAAAGGGACAGGGGCCCCAGATACGCAGTATTTT
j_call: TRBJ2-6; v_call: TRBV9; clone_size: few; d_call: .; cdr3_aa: CASSVDVSVGEGANVLTF; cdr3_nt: TGTGCCAGCAGCGTAGATGTTTCGGTAGGGGAAGGGGCCAACGTCCTGACTTTC
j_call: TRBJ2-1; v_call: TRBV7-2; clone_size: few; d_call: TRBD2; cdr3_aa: CASRPDSGSSYNEQFF; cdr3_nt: TGTGCCAGCAGACCCGATAGCGGGAGCTCCTACAATGAGCAGTTCTTC
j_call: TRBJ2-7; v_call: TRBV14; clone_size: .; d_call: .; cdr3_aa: CASSRDGPYEQYF; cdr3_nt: TGTGCCAGCAGCCGGGACGGGCCCTACGAGCAGTACTTC
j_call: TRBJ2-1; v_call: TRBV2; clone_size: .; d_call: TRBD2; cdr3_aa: CASASGRNFNEQFF; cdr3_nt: TGTGCCAGCGCTAGCGGGAGGAATTTCAATGAGCAGTTCTTC
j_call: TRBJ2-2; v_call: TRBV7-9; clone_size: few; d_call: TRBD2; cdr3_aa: CASSLAQSGMVAGELFF; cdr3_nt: TGTGCCAGCAGCTTAGCACAGAGCGGGATGGTCGCCGGGGAGCTGTTTTTT
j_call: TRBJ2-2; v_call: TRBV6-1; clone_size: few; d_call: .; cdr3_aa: CASSDRLSGELFF; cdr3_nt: TGTGCCAGCAGTGACAGGCTGTCCGGGGAGCTGTTTTTT
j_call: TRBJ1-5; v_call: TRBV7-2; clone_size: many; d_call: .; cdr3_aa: CASSLVPGYDQPQHF; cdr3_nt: TGTGCCAGCAGCTTAGTCCCAGGGTATGATCAGCCCCAGCATTTT
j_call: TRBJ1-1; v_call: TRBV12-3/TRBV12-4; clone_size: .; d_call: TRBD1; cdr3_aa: CASSYPAGGKAFF; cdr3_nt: TGTGCCAGCAGTTACCCCGCAGGGGGGAAAGCTTTCTTT
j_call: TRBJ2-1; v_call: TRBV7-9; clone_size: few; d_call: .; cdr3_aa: CASSLSPGPNEQFF; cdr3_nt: TGTGCCAGCAGCTTAAGCCCAGGCCCCAATGAGCAGTTCTTC
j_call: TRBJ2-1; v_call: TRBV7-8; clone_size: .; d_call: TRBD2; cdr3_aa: CASSSPGTSGNYNEQFF; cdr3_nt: TGTGCCAGCAGCTCCCCCGGGACTAGCGGAAATTACAATGAGCAGTTCTTC
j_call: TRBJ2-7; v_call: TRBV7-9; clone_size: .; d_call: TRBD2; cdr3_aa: CASSSTGTSGIYEQYF; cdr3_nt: TGTGCCAGCAGCTCTACCGGGACTAGCGGGATTTACGAGCAGTACTTC
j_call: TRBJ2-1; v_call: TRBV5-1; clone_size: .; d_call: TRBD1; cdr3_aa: CASSFSDRAGSDNEQFF; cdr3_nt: TGCGCCAGCAGCTTCTCGGACAGGGCGGGTTCAGACAATGAGCAGTTCTTC
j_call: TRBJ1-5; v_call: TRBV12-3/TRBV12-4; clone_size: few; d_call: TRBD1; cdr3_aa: CASSFLGQGASQPQHF; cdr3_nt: TGTGCCAGCAGTTTTTTGGGACAGGGTGCGAGTCAGCCCCAGCATTTT
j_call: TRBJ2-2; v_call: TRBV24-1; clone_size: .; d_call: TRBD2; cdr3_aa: CATAGTSEGELFF; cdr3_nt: TGTGCCACCGCGGGGACTAGCGAAGGAGAGCTGTTTTTT
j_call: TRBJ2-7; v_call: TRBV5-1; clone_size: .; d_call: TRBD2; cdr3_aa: CASSSTSGGAYLPYEQYF; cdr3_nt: TGCGCCAGCAGCTCCACTAGCGGGGGGGCGTATCTACCCTACGAGCAGTACTTC
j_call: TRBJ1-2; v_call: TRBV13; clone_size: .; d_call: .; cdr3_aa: CASSSRGPGVGGYTF; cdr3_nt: TGTGCCAGCAGCTCCCGAGGGCCAGGGGTTGGTGGCTACACCTTC
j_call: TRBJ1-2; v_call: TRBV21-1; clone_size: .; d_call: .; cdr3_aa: CASSKGGASYGYTF; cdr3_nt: TGTGCCAGCAGCAAAGGGGGCGCGAGCTATGGCTACACCTTC
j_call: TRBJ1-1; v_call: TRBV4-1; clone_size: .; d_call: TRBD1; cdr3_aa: CASSLYRGRDGTEAFF; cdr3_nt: TGCGCCAGCAGCCTATACAGGGGGCGCGACGGCACTGAAGCTTTCTTT
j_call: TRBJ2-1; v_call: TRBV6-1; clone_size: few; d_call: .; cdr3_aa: CASRILPELNNEQFF; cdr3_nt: TGTGCCAGCAGGATACTTCCCGAACTCAACAATGAGCAGTTCTTC
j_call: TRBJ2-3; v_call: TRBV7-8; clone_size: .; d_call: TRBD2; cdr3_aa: CASSGLGGGAKTDTQYF; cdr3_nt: TGTGCCAGCAGCGGGCTCGGCGGGGGGGCCAAAACAGATACGCAGTATTTT
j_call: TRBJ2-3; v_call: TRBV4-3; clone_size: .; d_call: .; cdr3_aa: CASSQDSSDTDTQYF; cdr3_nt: TGCGCCAGCAGCCAAGATTCAAGCGACACAGATACGCAGTATTTT
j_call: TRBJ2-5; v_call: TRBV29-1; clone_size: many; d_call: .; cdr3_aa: CSVDLGLQETQYF; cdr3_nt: TGCAGCGTTGACCTAGGACTACAAGAGACCCAGTACTTC